This T cell receptor (beta chain) derives from a study of T cell repertoires in cytomegalovirus infection. Background on the study: Public TCR beta signatures marked donors with CMV infection and the matching HLA.

MiXCR, applied by TCRdb to the reads, yields one record per CDR3 protein. Here the sample spans hundreds of thousands of distinct CDR3 sequences, around 29% being singletons. This clonotype appeared many times. The antigen is not known. V shed 7 bases, J shed 2 bases, and the junction held 9 bases outside the gene matches. Germline CDR1 reads SGHVS; CDR2 reads FNYEAQ. The CDR3 covers 15 residues. Material: cultured CD8+ T cells from PBMCs, obtained from culture after CMV antigen stimulation. The chain couples TRBV7-6 to TRBJ2-7; 9 positions agree with TRBD2. The receptor was derived from a human donor in good health (CMV status not recorded). Some clones in this sample may be carry-over from other donors' samples. This chain's CDR3 is CASTPVAGAAYEQYF. DNA for the CDR3: TGTGCCAGCACCCCGGTAGCGGGGGCGGCCTACGAGCAGTACTTC.